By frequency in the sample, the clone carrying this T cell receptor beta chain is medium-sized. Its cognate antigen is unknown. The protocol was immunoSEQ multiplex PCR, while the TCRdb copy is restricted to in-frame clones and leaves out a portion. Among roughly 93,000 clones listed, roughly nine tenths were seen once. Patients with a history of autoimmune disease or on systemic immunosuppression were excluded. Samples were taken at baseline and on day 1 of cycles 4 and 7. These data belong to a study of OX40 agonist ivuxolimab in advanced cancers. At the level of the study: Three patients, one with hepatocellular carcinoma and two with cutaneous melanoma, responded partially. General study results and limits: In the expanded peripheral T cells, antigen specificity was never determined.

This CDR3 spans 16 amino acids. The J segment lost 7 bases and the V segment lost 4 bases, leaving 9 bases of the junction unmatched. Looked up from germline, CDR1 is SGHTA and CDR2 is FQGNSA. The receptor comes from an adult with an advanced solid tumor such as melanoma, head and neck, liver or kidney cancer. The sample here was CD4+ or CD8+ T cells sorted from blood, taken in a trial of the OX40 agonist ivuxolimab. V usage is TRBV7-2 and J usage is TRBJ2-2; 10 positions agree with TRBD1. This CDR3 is CASSSGTGVLSGELFF. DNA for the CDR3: TGTGCCAGCAGCTCCGGGACAGGGGTCCTCAGCGGGGAGCTGTTTTTT.